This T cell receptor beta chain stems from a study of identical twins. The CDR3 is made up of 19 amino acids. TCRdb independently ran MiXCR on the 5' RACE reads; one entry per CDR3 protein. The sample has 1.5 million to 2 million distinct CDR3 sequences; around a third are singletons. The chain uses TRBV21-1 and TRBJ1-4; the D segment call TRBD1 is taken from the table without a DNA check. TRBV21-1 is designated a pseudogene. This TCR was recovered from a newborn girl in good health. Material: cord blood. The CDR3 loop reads CASPSLGRTGGKNNEKLFF. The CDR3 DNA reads TGTGCCAGCCCTTCTCTAGGTAGGACAGGGGGCAAGAATAATGAAAAACTGTTTTTT.